The T cell receptor beta chain under discussion was sequenced for a study of T cells in Graves' hyperthyroidism and ophthalmopathy. Study details: It was at initial diagnosis, before any treatment, that peripheral blood was collected.

Fresh peripheral blood, about 9.6 ml, yielded the PBMCs. From germline, CDR1 is DFQATT and CDR2 SNEGSKA (reference sequence). Deletions cut 2 bases from V and 7 bases from J, with 11 bases between. This CDR3 comprises 13 residues. Amplification yielded TCR beta CDR3 regions, with RNA transcripts as the source. The primer set for the first-round RT-PCR of the TCR CDR3 was HTBI. Each CDR3 protein is one row after TCRdb ran MiXCR on the multiplex PCR reads. The sample holds 700,000 or so distinct CDR3 sequences, roughly 15% seen once. The sequence derives from a man aged 18-30 years with Graves' hyperthyroidism. Specimen: blood. The chain couples TRBV20-1 to TRBJ2-2; the D gene is possibly TRBD2 (6 bases). CDR3 coding DNA: TGCAGTGCTAGACTAGCGAGCGACGGGGAGCTGTTTTTT. This translates into CSARLASDGELFF.